The clone carrying this TCR beta chain was detected ten times or more. Antigen specificity is unknown. An absence of ophthalmopathy progression within 18 months meant stable Graves' hyperthyroidism. Diagnosis of hyperthyroidism was new in patients aged 18 to 65, and its duration was under 2 months. These data come from a study of T cells in Graves' hyperthyroidism and ophthalmopathy. Amplification yielded TCR beta CDR3 regions, with RNA transcripts as the source. First-round RT-PCR of the TCR CDR3 relied on the HTBI primer set. TCRdb re-derived calls from the multiplex PCR reads in MiXCR, one entry per CDR3 protein. The sample lists roughly 330,000 distinct CDR3 sequences, approximately 16% occurring once. Study-wide results and limits: Stable hyperthyroidism and ophthalmopathy were separated using 13 V-J signatures.

This CDR3 region has 12 residues. Germline CDR1 and CDR2: SGHRS and YFSETQ. V was pared by 0 bases and J by 6 bases, with 7 bases between. The receptor was derived from a man aged 25 to 45 with Graves' hyperthyroidism. The genes are TRBV5-1 and TRBJ2-7; D gene ambiguous. The sequenced sample consisted of blood. The CDR3 DNA reads as TGCGCCAGCAGCTTGGCCGGAAGCGAGCAGTACTTC. Protein: CASSLAGSEQYF.